These 3 T cell receptor beta chains share one sample of origin, sequenced in a study of prognosis after radiotherapy for stage I lung cancer. From genomic DNA, two-round multiplex PCR was used to amplify TCR beta CDR3. Individual primers that were specific to each TRBV and TRBJ gene served in first-round PCR. One entry per CDR3 protein results from TCRdb running MiXCR on the multiplex PCR reads. The profile shows tens of thousands of distinct CDR3 sequences, 43% of them singletons. The sequencing here drew on PBMCs, taken before or after stereotactic body radiation therapy (not recorded which). Receptors were obtained from a donor of 50 years or more with non-small cell lung cancer.

This clonotype was seen just once. The chain joins TRBV30 to TRBJ1-2; D is undetermined. This CDR3 has 11 residues. Deletions cut 1 base from V and 6 bases from J, with 6 bases between. Per germline, CDR1 GTSNPN and CDR2 SVGIG (reference sequence). CDR3 DNA sequence: TGTGCCTGGAGTGGGGCGCATGGCTACACCTTC. The encoded protein is CAWSGAHGYTF. Combining the CDR3 with reference TRBV30 and TRBJ1-2 gives the whole variable domain SQTIHQWPATLVQPVGSPLSLECTVEGTSNPNLYWYRQAAGRGLQLLFYSVGIGQISSEVPQNLSASRPQDRQFILSSKKLLLSDSGFYLCAWSGAHGYTFGSGTRLTVV.

This chain connects TRBV28 to TRBJ1-6, with 7 nucleotides matching TRBD1. Germline V gene data show CDR1 as MDHEN and CDR2 as SYDVKM. Trimming cost V 6 bases and J 14 bases; bases outside gene matches: 7. The CDR3 extends over 12 amino acids. DNA for the CDR3: TGTGCCAGCAGAGCAACCGGGACAGCCCTCCACTTT. This translates into CASRATGTALHF.

This clonotype was counted ten times or more. The rearrangement links TRBV4-3 to TRBJ2-1, with a weak D call TRBD2 (5 bases). Germline-derived CDR1 and CDR2 are LGHNA and YSLEER. The length of the CDR3 is 18 residues. V lost 6 bases, J lost 0 bases, and 21 bases lay in between. This CDR3 is CASREGLRRYVSYNEQFF. CDR3 nucleotide sequence: TGCGCCAGCAGAGAAGGATTAAGGAGGTACGTCTCCTACAATGAGCAGTTCTTC.